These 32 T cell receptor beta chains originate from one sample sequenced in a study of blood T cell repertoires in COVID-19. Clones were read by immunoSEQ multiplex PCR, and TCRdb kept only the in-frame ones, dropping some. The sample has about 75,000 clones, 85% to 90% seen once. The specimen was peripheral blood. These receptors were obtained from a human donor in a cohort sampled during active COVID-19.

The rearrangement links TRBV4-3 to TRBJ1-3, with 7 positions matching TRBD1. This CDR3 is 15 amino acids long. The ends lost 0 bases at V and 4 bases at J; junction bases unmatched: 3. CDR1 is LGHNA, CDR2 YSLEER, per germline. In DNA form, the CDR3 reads TGCGCCAGCAGCCAAGAGAGGGGGCCAGGAAACACCATATATTTT. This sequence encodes CASSQERGPGNTIYF.

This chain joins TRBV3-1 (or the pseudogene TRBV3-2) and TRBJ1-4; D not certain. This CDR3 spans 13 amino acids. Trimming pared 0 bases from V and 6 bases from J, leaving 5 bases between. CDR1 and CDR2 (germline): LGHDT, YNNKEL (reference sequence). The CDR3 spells CASSQDRDEKLFF. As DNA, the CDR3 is TGTGCCAGCAGCCAAGATCGGGATGAAAAACTGTTTTTT.

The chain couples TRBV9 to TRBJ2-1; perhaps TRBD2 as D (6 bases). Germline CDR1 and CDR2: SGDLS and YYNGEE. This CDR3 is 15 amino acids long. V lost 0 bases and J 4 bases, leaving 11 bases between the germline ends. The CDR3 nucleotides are TGTGCCAGCAGCGTAGGGAGGGGCGGGTACAATGAGCAGTTCTTC. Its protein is CASSVGRGGYNEQFF.

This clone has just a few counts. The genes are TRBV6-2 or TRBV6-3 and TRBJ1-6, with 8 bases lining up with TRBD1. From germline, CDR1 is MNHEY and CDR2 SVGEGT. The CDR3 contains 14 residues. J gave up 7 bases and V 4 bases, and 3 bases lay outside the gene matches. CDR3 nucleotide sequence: TGTGCCAGCAGTTCTAACAGGGGGAATTCACCCCTCCACTTT. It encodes CASSSNRGNSPLHF.

The CDR3 DNA sequence: TGCGCCAGCAGCTTGAACAGTATTTACGAGCAGTACTTC. It specifies CASSLNSIYEQYF. The J gene is TRBJ2-7, the V gene TRBV5-1; D ambiguous. CDR1 is SGHRS and CDR2 is YFSETQ in the germline V gene. This CDR3 has 13 residues. Trimming stripped 1 base from V and 4 bases from J, with 9 bases between.

CDR3 nucleotides: TGTGCCAGCACCACACAAAGCGGGAGTCCTGTCTACGAGCAGTACTTC. Protein product: CASTTQSGSPVYEQYF. The chain recombines TRBV28 with TRBJ2-7, with 8 bases aligning to TRBD2. The CDR3 contains 16 residues. Trimming at V came to 7 bases and at J to 3 bases, leaving 14 bases not matched to a gene. CDR1 is MDHEN, CDR2 SYDVKM, per germline.

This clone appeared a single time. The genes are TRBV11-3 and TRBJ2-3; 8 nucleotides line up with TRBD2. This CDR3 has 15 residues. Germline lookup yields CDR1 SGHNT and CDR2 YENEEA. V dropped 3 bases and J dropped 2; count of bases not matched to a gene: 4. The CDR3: CASSFGGGFTDTQYF. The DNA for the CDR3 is TGTGCCAGCAGCTTCGGCGGGGGGTTCACAGATACGCAGTATTTT.

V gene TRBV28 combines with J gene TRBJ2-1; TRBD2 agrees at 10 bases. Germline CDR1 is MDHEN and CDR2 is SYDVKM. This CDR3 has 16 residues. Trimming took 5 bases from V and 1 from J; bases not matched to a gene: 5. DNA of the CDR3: TGTGCCAGCAGTCGCAGGACTAGCGGATCCTACAATGAGCAGTTCTTC. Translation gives CASSRRTSGSYNEQFF. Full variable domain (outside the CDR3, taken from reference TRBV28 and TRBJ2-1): DVKVTQSSRYLVKRTGEKVFLECVQDMDHENMFWYRQDPGLGLRLIYFSYDVKMKEKGDIPEGYSVSREKKERFSLILESASTNQTSMYLCASSRRTSGSYNEQFFGPGTRLTVL.

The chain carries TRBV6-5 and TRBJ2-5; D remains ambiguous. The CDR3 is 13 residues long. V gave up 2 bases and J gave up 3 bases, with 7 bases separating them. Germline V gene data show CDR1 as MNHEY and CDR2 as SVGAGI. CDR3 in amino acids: CASSYSTKETQYF. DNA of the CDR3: TGTGCCAGCAGTTACAGCACGAAAGAGACCCAGTACTTC.

The CDR3 spells CATSRAQGWNQPQHF. The CDR3 DNA reads TGTGCCACCAGCAGAGCACAGGGTTGGAATCAGCCCCAGCATTTT. The J gene is TRBJ1-5, the V gene TRBV15, with TRBD1 as a possible D gene (6 bases). CDR3 size: 15 residues. In germline, CDR1 is LNHNV, CDR2 YYDKDF (reference sequence). The ends were cut back, 1 base at V and 4 bases at J, with 11 bases in the middle.

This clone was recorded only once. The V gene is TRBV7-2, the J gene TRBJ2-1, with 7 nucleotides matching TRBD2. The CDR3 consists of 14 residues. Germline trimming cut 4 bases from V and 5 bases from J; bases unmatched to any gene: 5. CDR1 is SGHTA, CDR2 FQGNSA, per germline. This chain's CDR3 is CTSSSRTRHNEQFF. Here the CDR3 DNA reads TGTACCAGCAGCTCCCGGACTAGGCACAATGAGCAGTTCTTC.

CDR3 nucleotide sequence: TGTGCCAGCAGTGAAGCAGGGGTCGAGCAGTACTTC. This sequence encodes CASSEAGVEQYF. The gene calls are TRBV6-1 and TRBJ2-7, with D tentatively TRBD1 (5 bases). The CDR3 has 12 residues. The germline V gene encodes CDR1 MNHNS and CDR2 SASEGT. Trimming left V 0 bases short and J 6 bases short, with 6 bases between.

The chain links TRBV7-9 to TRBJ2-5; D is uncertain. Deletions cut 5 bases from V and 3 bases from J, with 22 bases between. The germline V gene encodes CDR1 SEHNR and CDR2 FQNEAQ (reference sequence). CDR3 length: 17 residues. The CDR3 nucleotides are TGTGCCAGCAGCGTTTCTCCTGGAGTTATCCCGGAAGAGACCCAGTACTTC. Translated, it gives CASSVSPGVIPEETQYF.

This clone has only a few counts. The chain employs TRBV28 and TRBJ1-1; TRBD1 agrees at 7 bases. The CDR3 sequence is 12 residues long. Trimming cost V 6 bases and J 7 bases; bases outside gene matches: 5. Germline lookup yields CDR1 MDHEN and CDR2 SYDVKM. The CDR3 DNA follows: TGTGCCAGCAGACTGACAGGGTTTGAAGCTTTCTTT. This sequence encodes CASRLTGFEAFF.

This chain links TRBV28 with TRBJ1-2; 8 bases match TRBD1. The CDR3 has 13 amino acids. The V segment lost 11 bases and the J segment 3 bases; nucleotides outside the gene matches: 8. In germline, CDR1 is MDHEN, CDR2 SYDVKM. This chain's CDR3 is CAGSGGADYGYTF. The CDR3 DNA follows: TGTGCCGGGTCAGGGGGCGCAGACTATGGCTACACCTTC.

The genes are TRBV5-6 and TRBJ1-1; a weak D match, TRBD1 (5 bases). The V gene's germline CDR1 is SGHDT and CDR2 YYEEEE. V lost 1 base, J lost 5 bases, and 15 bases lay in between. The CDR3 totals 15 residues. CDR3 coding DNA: TGTGCCAGCAGCTTGCCAGGGAATTTGGTGACTGAAGCTTTCTTT. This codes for CASSLPGNLVTEAFF.

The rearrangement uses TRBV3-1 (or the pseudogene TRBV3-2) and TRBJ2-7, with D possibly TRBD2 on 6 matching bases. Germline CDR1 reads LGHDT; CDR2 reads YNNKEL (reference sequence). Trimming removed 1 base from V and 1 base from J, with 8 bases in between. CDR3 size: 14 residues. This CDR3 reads CASSQAGGSYEQYF. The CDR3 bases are TGTGCCAGCAGCCAAGCCGGGGGATCCTACGAGCAGTACTTC.

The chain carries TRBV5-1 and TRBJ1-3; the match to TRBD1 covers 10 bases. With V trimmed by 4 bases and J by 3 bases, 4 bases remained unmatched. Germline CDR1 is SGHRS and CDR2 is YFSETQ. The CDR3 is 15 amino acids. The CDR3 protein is CASSRGQGIGNTIYF. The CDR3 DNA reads TGCGCCAGCAGCCGGGGACAGGGGATTGGAAACACCATATATTTT.

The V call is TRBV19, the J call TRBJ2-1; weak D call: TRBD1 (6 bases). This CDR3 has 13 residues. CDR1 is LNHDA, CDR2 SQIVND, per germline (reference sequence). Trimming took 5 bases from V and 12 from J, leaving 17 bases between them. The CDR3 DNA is TGTGCCAGTAGTCCCCGGACAGATCTGGGGCAGTTCTTC. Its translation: CASSPRTDLGQFF.

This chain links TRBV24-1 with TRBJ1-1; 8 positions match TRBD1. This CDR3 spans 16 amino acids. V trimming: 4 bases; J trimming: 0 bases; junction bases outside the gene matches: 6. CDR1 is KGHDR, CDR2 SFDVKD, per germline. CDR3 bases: TGTGCCACCAGTGAGGGCGGACAGGGTATGAACACTGAAGCTTTCTTT. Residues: CATSEGGQGMNTEAFF.

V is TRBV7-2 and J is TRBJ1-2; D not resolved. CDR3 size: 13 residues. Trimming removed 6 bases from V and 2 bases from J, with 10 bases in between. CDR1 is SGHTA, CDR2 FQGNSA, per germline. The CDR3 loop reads CASRPDSNYGYTF. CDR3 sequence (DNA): TGTGCCAGCAGACCCGACTCAAACTATGGCTACACCTTC.

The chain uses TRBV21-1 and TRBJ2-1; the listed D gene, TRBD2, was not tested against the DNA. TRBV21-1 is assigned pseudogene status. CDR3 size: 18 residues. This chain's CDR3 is CASSKTALAGGRYNEQFF. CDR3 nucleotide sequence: TGTGCCAGCAGCAAAACGGCGCTAGCGGGAGGGCGGTACAATGAGCAGTTCTTC.

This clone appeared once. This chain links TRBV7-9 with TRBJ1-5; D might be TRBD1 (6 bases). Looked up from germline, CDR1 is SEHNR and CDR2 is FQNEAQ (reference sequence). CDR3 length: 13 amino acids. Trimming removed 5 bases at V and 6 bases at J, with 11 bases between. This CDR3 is CASSTGFSQPQHF. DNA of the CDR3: TGTGCCAGCAGCACAGGGTTTTCTCAGCCCCAGCATTTT.

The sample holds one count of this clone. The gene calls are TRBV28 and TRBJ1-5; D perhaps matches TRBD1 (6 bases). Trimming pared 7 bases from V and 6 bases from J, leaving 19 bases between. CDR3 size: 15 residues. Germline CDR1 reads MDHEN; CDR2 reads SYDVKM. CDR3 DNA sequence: TGTGCCAGCACCCAAGCAAGGGGGTCTCTTCAGCCCCAGCATTTT. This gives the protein CASTQARGSLQPQHF.

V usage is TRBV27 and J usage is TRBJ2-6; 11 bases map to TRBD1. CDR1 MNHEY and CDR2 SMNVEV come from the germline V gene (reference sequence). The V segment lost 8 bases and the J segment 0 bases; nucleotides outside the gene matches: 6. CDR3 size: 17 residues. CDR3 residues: CASGRDRGFSGANVLTF. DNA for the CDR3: TGTGCCAGCGGGCGGGACAGGGGGTTCTCTGGGGCCAACGTCCTGACTTTC.

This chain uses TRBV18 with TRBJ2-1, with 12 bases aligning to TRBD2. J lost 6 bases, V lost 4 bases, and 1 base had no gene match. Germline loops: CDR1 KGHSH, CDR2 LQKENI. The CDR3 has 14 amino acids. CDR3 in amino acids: CASSRTSGINEQFF. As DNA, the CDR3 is TGTGCCAGCTCACGGACTAGCGGGATCAATGAGCAGTTCTTC.

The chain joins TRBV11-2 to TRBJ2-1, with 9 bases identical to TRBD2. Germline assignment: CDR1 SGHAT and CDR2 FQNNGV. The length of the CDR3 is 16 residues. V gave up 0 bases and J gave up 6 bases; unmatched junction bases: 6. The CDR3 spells CASSLEAGGPLNEQFF. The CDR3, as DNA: TGTGCCAGCAGCTTAGAGGCGGGGGGGCCCCTCAATGAGCAGTTCTTC.

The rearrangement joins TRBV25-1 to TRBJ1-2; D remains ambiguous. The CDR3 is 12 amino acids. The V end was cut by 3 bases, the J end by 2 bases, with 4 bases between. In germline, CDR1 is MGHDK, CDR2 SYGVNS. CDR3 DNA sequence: TGTGCCAGCAGTGAGTTAAACTATGGCTACACCTTC. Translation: CASSELNYGYTF.

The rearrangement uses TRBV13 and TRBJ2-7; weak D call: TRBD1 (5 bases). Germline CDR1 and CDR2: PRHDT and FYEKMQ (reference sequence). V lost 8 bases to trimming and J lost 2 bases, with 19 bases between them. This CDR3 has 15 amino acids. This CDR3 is CASLPRAGRTYEQYF. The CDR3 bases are TGTGCCAGCCTTCCCAGGGCAGGAAGAACCTACGAGCAGTACTTC.

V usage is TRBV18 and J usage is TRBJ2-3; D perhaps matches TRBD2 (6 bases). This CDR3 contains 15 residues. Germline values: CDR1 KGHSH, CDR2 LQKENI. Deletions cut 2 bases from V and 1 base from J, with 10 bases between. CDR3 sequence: CASSPSASGTDTQYF. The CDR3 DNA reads TGTGCCAGCTCACCATCCGCTAGCGGCACAGATACGCAGTATTTT.

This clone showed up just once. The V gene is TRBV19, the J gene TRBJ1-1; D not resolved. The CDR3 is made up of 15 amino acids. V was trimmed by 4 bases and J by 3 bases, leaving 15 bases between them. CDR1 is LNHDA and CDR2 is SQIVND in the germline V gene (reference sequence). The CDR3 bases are TGTGCCAGTAGTAGGGTCGCCCCGAGGGACACTGAAGCTTTCTTT. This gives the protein CASSRVAPRDTEAFF.

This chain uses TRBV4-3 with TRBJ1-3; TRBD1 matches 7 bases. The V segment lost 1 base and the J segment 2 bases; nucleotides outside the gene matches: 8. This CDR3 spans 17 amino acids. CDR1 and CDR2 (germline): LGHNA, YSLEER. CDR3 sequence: CASSQAGPQGAGNTIYF. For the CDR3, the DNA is TGCGCCAGCAGCCAAGCAGGGCCCCAGGGGGCTGGAAACACCATATATTTT.